This T cell receptor (beta chain) was captured by sequencing in a study of cytomegalovirus exposure and HLA in healthy donors. General study results and limits: Reportedly, cytomegalovirus status was diagnosed with high sensitivity and specificity. A few CMV-associated chains were confirmed in vitro to be specific for CMV antigens.

CDR3 length: 14 amino acids. V gave up 5 bases and J gave up 0 bases, with 10 bases separating them. Germline V CDR1 and CDR2: MDHEN, SYDVKM. A word on this clone: Its antigen is undetermined. In the same sample, other DNA sequences code for this CDR3.

Sequenced by immunoSEQ multiplex PCR; TCRdb stores in-frame clones only, minus some. The sample comprises 200,000 to 250,000 clones, approximately 83% of which are singletons, and around 15% rests with the top ten. Sequenced: PBMCs. This sequence was found in a woman under 40 in good health and CMV-seropositive. The chain combines TRBV28 with TRBJ1-1; D is uncertain. This CDR3 reads CASSPGPMNTEAFF. CDR3 coding DNA: TGTGCCAGCAGTCCCGGACCGATGAACACTGAAGCTTTCTTT.